Listed below are T cell receptor beta chains from one sample, sequenced in a study of T cell responses to AZD1222 COVID-19 vaccine. Libraries were prepared by immunoSEQ multiplex PCR; TCRdb keeps only in-frame clonotypes and omits some of them. The sample records around 100,000 clones, approximately 87% being singletons. Sequencing used peripheral blood, obtained on day 0 of AZD1222 vaccination. These receptors were collected from an adult in good health. Both conserved end residues are part of each CDR3. Each record gives: V gene, clone size, J gene, D gene, CDR3 DNA, CDR3 protein. A D gene is named only where the DNA matches it firmly. Expanded clones are given a class, and other clones once, few, many or no size at all.

TRBV11-2	-	TRBJ2-7	-	TGTGCCAGCAGCCTAAGGGGGAGCTACGAGCAGTACTTC	CASSLRGSYEQYF
TRBV7-3	once	TRBJ1-1	TRBD1	TGTGCCAGCAGCCCAACAGGGGGCCTGAACACTGAAGCTTTCTTT	CASSPTGGLNTEAFF
TRBV5-1	-	TRBJ1-2	-	TGCGCCAGCAGCTTGAAGGACGGGGAAGAGGGTGGCTACACCTTC	CASSLKDGEEGGYTF
TRBV30	-	TRBJ2-7	-	TGTGCCTGGAGTGTAGACAGCCTCTACGAGCAGTACTTC	CAWSVDSLYEQYF
TRBV6-5	-	TRBJ2-7	-	TGTGCCAGCCATGTGGGGGGATTAGTCCAGGAGCAGTACTTC	CASHVGGLVQEQYF
TRBV18	-	TRBJ1-1	TRBD1	TGTGCCAGCTCACCTATACAGGGGGCCGACACTGAAGCTTTCTTT	CASSPIQGADTEAFF
TRBV7-2	-	TRBJ2-4	TRBD2	TGTGCCAGCAGTGGGGAGGGGAGCATTCAGTACTTC	CASSGEGSIQYF
TRBV7-9	-	TRBJ1-2	-	TGTGCCAGCAGCCGCCCCCAGGGTAACCCCTACGGCTACACCTTC	CASSRPQGNPYGYTF
TRBV28	-	TRBJ2-2	TRBD1	TGTGCCAGCAGCCAGGGGGACGACACCGGGGAGCTGTTTTTT	CASSQGDDTGELFF
TRBV29-1	-	TRBJ1-2	-	TGCAGCGTTGCGAGGGGGTCGGGCTACACCTTC	CSVARGSGYTF
TRBV21-1	-	TRBJ2-7	-	TGTGCCAGCAGCATTTTCAGGGCGGCTAGCTCCTACGAGCAGTACTTC	CASSIFRAASSYEQYF
TRBV11-3	once	TRBJ2-7	TRBD2	TGTGCCAGCAGCCCCGGGACTAGCGGGACCTACGAGCAGTACTTC	CASSPGTSGTYEQYF
TRBV18	-	TRBJ2-7	TRBD2	TGTGCCAGCTCACCGGGGCTAGCGGGCTTGTACGAGCAGTACTTC	CASSPGLAGLYEQYF
TRBV5-1	-	TRBJ1-2	-	TGCGCCAGCAGCTTGTTATCCGAGGGGTATGGCTACACCTTC	CASSLLSEGYGYTF
TRBV6-4	-	TRBJ2-2	-	TGTGCCAGCAGTGACTCGGACAAAAACACCGGGGAGCTGTTTTTT	CASSDSDKNTGELFF
TRBV11-2	-	TRBJ1-2	-	TGTGCCAGCAGCCGCGGGGGGCGGGATACTATTGGCTACACCTTC	CASSRGGRDTIGYTF
TRBV30	-	TRBJ1-5	-	TGTGCCTGGAGTGTAGGATATAGCAATCAGCCCCAGCATTTT	CAWSVGYSNQPQHF
TRBV6-5	medium-sized	TRBJ1-1	TRBD1	TGTGCCAGCCGGGCCAGGGGGTCCACTGAAGCTTTCTTT	CASRARGSTEAFF
TRBV7-6	-	TRBJ1-4	-	TGTGCCAGCAGCCCACAGGGTAATGAAAAACTGTTTTTT	CASSPQGNEKLFF
TRBV5-1	-	TRBJ2-7	TRBD2	TGCGCCAGCAGCTTGAAGGTAGCGGGGGGAATTAGCTCCTACGAGCAGTACTTC	CASSLKVAGGISSYEQYF
TRBV9	-	TRBJ2-3	-	TGTGCCAGCACCTCCACGGGGTTCCCCACAGATACGCAGTATTTT	CASTSTGFPTDTQYF
TRBV19	-	TRBJ2-3	TRBD1	TGTGCCAGTACCCCGACAGGGACCACAGATACGCAGTATTTT	CASTPTGTTDTQYF
TRBV5-1	-	TRBJ1-2	-	TGCGCCAGCAGCCCTTCGAACAGCTTAGGGGGCTACACCTTC	CASSPSNSLGGYTF
TRBV4-1	-	TRBJ1-1	-	TGCGCCAGCAGCCAGCCCGTGGTAAGGGGTTCACTAGGCACTGAAGCTTTCTTT	CASSQPVVRGSLGTEAFF
TRBV5-4	-	TRBJ1-3	-	TGTGCCAGCAGCTTGTCGCAAACTGGAAACACCATATATTTT	CASSLSQTGNTIYF
TRBV27	-	TRBJ1-1	TRBD1	TGTGCCAGCAGTCGCCTGGGACAGGGAGGCACTGAAGCTTTCTTT	CASSRLGQGGTEAFF
TRBV7-9	-	TRBJ1-5	-	TGTGCCAGCAGCTTAGTGAGCGCGCCCCAGCATTTT	CASSLVSAPQHF
TRBV4-1	once	TRBJ1-4	TRBD1	TGCGCCAGCAGCATGCCGCCGGGACAGGGGAAGGAAAAACTGTTTTTT	CASSMPPGQGKEKLFF
TRBV11-2	-	TRBJ2-7	TRBD2	TGTGCCAGCAGCCCAAGTGGGCTAGCGGGATCCTACGAGCAGTACTTC	CASSPSGLAGSYEQYF
TRBV30	-	TRBJ2-7	-	TGTGCCTGGAGTTTTGACAGGAACGAGCAGTACTTC	CAWSFDRNEQYF
TRBV5-1	-	TRBJ2-2	-	TGCGCCAGCAGCTTTGGACGGGACACCGGGGAGCTGTTTTTT	CASSFGRDTGELFF
TRBV7-2	-	TRBJ1-6	-	TGTGCCAGCAGCCGGGGGACGAGTCAAGATTCACCCCTCCACTTT	CASSRGTSQDSPLHF
TRBV3-1/TRBV3-2	-	TRBJ2-2	TRBD2	TGTGCCAGCAGCCAAGCGCGCCTAGCGGGGGGCCCGAACACCGGGGAGCTGTTTTTT	CASSQARLAGGPNTGELFF
TRBV5-6	few	TRBJ2-3	-	TGTGCCAGCAGCTTGGTGGCCCGATGGGGCACAGATACGCAGTATTTT	CASSLVARWGTDTQYF
TRBV5-1	-	TRBJ1-2	TRBD1	TGCGCCCGCAGCGGGGACAGGGGGGGCTATGGCTACACCTTC	CARSGDRGGYGYTF
TRBV7-8	once	TRBJ1-3	TRBD1	TGTGCCAGCAGCACAGGGACAGGTTTGGGAAACACCATATATTTT	CASSTGTGLGNTIYF
TRBV6-5	once	TRBJ1-1	-	TGTGCCAGCAGCCAACAGGGCTGGACTGAAGCTTTCTTT	CASSQQGWTEAFF
TRBV6-6	-	TRBJ1-1	-	TGTGCCGCACGGACAGCTATGAACACTGAAGCTTTCTTT	CAARTAMNTEAFF
TRBV19	-	TRBJ1-2	-	TGTGCCAGTAGTATTGCCGGCAGGGGTTATGGCTACACCTTC	CASSIAGRGYGYTF
TRBV19	few	TRBJ1-1	TRBD1	TGTGCCAGTAGCTATATGAGGGGGCCGGTGAACACTGAAGCTTTCTTT	CASSYMRGPVNTEAFF
TRBV18	-	TRBJ2-7	TRBD1	TGTGCCAGCTCACAGTCGACAGGGACCTACGAGCAGTACTTC	CASSQSTGTYEQYF
TRBV6-1	once	TRBJ2-7	TRBD1	TGTGCCAGCAGTGAAGGGGCCGGACTATGGCAGGGACAGGTCTACGAGCAGTACTTC	CASSEGAGLWQGQVYEQYF
TRBV3-1/TRBV3-2	-	TRBJ2-1	-	TGTGCCAGCAGCCAAGATCTGTTATCGAATGAGCAGTTCTTC	CASSQDLLSNEQFF
TRBV6-1	-	TRBJ1-3	TRBD1	TGTGCCAGCAGTGAAAAAATGTCTGGGTACAGCGGGACAGCTGGAAACACCATATATTTT	CASSEKMSGYSGTAGNTIYF
TRBV18	-	TRBJ1-2	-	TGTGCCAGCTCACCAAGGAGGGGGGACTATGGCTACACCTTC	CASSPRRGDYGYTF
TRBV14	-	TRBJ1-1	-	TGTGCCAGCATGCGGGGCCGGAACACTGAAGCTTTCTTT	CASMRGRNTEAFF
TRBV5-1	-	TRBJ2-3	-	TGCGCCAGCAGCTTGGGTCATACGGGAGAGGGCACAGATACGCAGTATTTT	CASSLGHTGEGTDTQYF
TRBV14	-	TRBJ1-1	-	TGTGCCAGCAGCCGCATTGGGACTGAAGCTTTCTTT	CASSRIGTEAFF
TRBV7-2	-	TRBJ2-7	-	TGTGCCAGCAGCTTAGGGGTAGCTGCCTACGAGCAGTACTTC	CASSLGVAAYEQYF
TRBV27	-	TRBJ2-3	-	TGTGCCAGCAGTTTATCGGCAGGGAGGCTCCGTACGCAGTATTTT	CASSLSAGRLRTQYF
TRBV6-5	-	TRBJ1-2	-	TGTGCCAGCAGCTACAGTTTCAAAAGTGGCTACACCTTC	CASSYSFKSGYTF
TRBV11-1	-	TRBJ1-1	-	TGTGCCAGCAGGTGGGGTGACAGCACTGAAGCTTTCTTT	CASRWGDSTEAFF
TRBV10-3	few	TRBJ1-2	-	TGTGCCATCAGTGAACAAACGGCTGGCTACACCTTC	CAISEQTAGYTF
TRBV19	-	TRBJ1-1	-	TGTGCCAGTAGTATGAGACAGATTGAAGCTTTCTTT	CASSMRQIEAFF
TRBV19	-	TRBJ2-7	-	TGTGCCAGTAGTATTCAGGGGCGGGAGCAGTACTTC	CASSIQGREQYF
TRBV5-1	-	TRBJ1-6	TRBD1	TGCGCCAGCAGCATCGTGGGGGACAGGGTTAATTCACCCCTCCACTTT	CASSIVGDRVNSPLHF
TRBV2	-	TRBJ1-1	-	TGTGCCACGAATGGGGGAATTGAAGCTTTCTTT	CATNGGIEAFF
TRBV5-5	-	TRBJ1-5	-	TGTGCCAGCAGCTCCCGGGGTGGGCAGCCCCAGCATTTT	CASSSRGGQPQHF
TRBV12-3/TRBV12-4	-	TRBJ1-6	-	TGTGCCAGCAGTCCAGGGAATAATTCACCCCTCCACTTT	CASSPGNNSPLHF
TRBV10-3	-	TRBJ1-2	-	TGTGCCATCAGTGAGCCGGACCTCTTAAACTATGGCTACACCTTC	CAISEPDLLNYGYTF